This T cell receptor beta chain was sequenced for a study of T cells in Graves' hyperthyroidism and ophthalmopathy. This CDR3 is built from 14 residues. V was trimmed by 2 bases and J by 0 bases, leaving 7 bases between them. The germline V gene has CDR1 KGHSH and CDR2 LQKENI. Amplification targeted TCR beta CDR3 regions from RNA transcripts. The TCR CDR3 first-round RT-PCR relied on the HTBI primer set. TCRdb itself ran the multiplex PCR reads through MiXCR, one entry per CDR3 protein. The sample lists fewer than 400,000 distinct CDR3 sequences, roughly an eighth occurring once. In this sample, this clonotype turned up many times.

Sequencing was carried out using blood. This TCR derives from a man aged 50 to 60 with Graves' ophthalmopathy. The J gene is TRBJ1-1, the V gene TRBV18; perhaps TRBD1 as D (6 bases). The CDR3 sequence: CASSPGDMNTEAFF. The CDR3 nucleotides read TGTGCCAGCTCACCAGGGGACATGAACACTGAAGCTTTCTTT.